Given below is one T cell receptor beta chain in context. Germline-derived CDR1 and CDR2 are SGDLS and YYNGEE. Trimming stripped 3 bases from V and 4 bases from J, with 13 bases between. This CDR3 region has 14 residues. The data originate from a study of identical twins. TCRdb reprocessed the 5' RACE reads with MiXCR, giving one entry per CDR3 protein. The data contain 450,000 or so distinct CDR3 sequences, 24% of them singletons. The same data also contributed to another study, on T cells expressing NK-cell markers.

Sequenced material: CD4+ T cells sorted from blood. This sequence joins TRBV9 and TRBJ2-5; D possibly corresponds to TRBD2 (6 bases). The TCR sequence derives from a woman under 30 in good health. Here the CDR3 reads CASSAGTGAETQYF. Written as DNA, the CDR3 is TGTGCCAGCAGCGCCGGGACTGGGGCAGAGACCCAGTACTTC. Supplemented by reference TRBV9 and TRBJ2-5, the full variable domain reads DSGVTQTPKHLITATGQRVTLRCSPRSGDLSVYWYQQSLDQGLQFLIQYYNGEERAKGNILERFSAQQFPDLHSELNLSSLELGDSALYFCASSAGTGAETQYFGPGTRLLVL.